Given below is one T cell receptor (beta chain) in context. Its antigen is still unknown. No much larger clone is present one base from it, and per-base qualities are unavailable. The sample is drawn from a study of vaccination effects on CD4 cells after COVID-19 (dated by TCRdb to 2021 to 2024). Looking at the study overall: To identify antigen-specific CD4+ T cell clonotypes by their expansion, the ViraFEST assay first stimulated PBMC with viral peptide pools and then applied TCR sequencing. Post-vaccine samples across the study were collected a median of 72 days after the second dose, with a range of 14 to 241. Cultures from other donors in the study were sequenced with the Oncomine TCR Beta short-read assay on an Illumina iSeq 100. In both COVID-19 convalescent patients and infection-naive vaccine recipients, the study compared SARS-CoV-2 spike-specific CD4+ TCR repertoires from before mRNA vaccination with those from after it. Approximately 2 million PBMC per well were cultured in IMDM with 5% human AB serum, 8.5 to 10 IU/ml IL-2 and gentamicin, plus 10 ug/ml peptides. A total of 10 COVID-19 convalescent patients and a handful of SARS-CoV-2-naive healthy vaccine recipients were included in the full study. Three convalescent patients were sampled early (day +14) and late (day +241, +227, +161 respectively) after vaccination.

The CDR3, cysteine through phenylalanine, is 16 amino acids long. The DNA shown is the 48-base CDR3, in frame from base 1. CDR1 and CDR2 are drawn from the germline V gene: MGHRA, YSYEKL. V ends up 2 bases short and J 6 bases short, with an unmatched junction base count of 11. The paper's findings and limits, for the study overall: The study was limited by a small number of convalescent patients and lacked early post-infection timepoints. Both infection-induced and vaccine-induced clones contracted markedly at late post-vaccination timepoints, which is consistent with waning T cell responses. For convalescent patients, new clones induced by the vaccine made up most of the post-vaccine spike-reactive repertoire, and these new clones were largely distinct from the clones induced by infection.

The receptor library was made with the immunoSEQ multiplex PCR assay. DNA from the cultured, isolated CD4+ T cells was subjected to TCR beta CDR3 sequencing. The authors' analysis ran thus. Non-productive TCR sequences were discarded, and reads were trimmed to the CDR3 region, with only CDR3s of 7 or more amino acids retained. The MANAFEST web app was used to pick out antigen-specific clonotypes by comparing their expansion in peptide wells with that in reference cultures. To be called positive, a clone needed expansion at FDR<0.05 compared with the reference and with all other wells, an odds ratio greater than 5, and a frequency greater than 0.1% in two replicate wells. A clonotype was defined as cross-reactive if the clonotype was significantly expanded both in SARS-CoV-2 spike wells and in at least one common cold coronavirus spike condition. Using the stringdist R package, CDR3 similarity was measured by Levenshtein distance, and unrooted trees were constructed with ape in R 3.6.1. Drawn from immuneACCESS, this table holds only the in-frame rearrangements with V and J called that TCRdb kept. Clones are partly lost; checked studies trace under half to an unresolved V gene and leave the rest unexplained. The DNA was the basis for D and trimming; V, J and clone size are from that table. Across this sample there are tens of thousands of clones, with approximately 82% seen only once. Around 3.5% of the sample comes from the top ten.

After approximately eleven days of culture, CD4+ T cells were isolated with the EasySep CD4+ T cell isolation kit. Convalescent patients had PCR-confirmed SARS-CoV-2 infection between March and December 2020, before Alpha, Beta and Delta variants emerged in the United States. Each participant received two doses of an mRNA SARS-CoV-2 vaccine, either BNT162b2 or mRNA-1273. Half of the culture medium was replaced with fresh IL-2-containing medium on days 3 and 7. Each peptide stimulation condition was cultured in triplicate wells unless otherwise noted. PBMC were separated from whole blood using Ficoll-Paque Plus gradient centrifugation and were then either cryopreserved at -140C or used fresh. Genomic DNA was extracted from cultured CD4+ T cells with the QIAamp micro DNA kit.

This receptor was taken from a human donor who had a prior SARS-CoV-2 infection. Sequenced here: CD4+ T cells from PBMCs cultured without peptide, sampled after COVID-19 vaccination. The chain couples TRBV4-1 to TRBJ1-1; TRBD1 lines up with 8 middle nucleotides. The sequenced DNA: TGCGCCAGCAGCCAAACACGCGGACAGGGCGGCGCTGAAGCTTTCTTT. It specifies CASSQTRGQGGAEAFF.